The present TCR beta chain was sequenced within a study of T cell changes during pregnancy in multiple sclerosis (dated by TCRdb to between 2018 and 2020). Describing the broader study: The study examined how the T cell repertoire changed over the course of pregnancy in women with multiple sclerosis.

A remark on this clone: The specificity of this receptor is unknown. Base-call qualities are not available, and no considerably larger clone is one nucleotide away.

Taken from the germline V gene (reference sequence), the CDR1 and CDR2 loops are LNHDA and SQIVND. The CDR3 spans 15 residues, from the cysteine through the phenylalanine. Only the CDR3 DNA is retained, 45 bases long and in frame from the first base. Trimming at the junction amounts to 4 bases on V and 4 bases on J, and the germline ends lie 16 bases apart. The library was made by the immunoSEQ multiplex PCR assay. TCRdb holds this immuneACCESS table with in-frame rearrangements only. Some clones are missing; in checked studies, unresolved V genes explain under half, and the rest has no known cause. The sample profile shows tens of thousands of clones; roughly 89% of them were found once. Over 1% of the sample is held by the ten biggest clonotypes.

Sequences were derived from peripheral blood, sampled after pregnancy. The chain is made from TRBV19 and TRBJ1-2, and the D gene may be TRBD1, 5 bases matching. The TCR originated in a female donor in good health, enrolled as a control in a pregnancy study. The sequenced DNA is TGTGCCAGTAGTAATCAGGGAGCGCGGGGCTATGGCTACACCTTC. It encodes CASSNQGARGYGYTF.